The 27 T cell receptor beta chains below come from one sample, sequenced in a study of T cell responses to AZD1222 COVID-19 vaccine. Sequencing used immunoSEQ multiplex PCR; TCRdb keeps in-frame clones, though not all of them. The sample records about 90,000 clones, approximately 81% being singletons. The sample here was peripheral blood, taken 28 days after the second AZD1222 dose. The receptors come from an adult who received the AZD1222 COVID-19 vaccine.

V is TRBV7-9 and J is TRBJ2-1, with D perhaps matching TRBD2 (5 bases). Germline CDR1 SEHNR, CDR2 FQNEAQ (reference sequence). The CDR3 runs 15 residues. Deletions cut 1 base from V and 6 bases from J, with 13 bases between. CDR3 sequence: CASSLGLPLVNEQFF. The CDR3 DNA is TGTGCCAGCAGCTTAGGACTACCTTTAGTCAATGAGCAGTTCTTC.

The J gene is TRBJ2-7, the V gene TRBV15; D ambiguous. Trimming took 0 bases from V and 3 from J, leaving 6 bases between them. Germline V gives CDR1 LNHNV, CDR2 YYDKDF (reference sequence). The CDR3 loop spans 13 amino acids. The CDR3 region is CATSRDRSYEQYF. The CDR3 nucleotides read TGTGCCACCAGCAGAGATAGAAGCTACGAGCAGTACTTC.

This sequence joins TRBV4-2 and TRBJ1-2, with a weak D call TRBD1 (5 bases). The V gene's germline CDR1 is LGHNA and CDR2 YNFKEQ. CDR3 size: 15 residues. V was trimmed by 2 bases and J by 4 bases, leaving 14 bases between them. The CDR3 bases are TGTGCCAGCAGCCAATCCCAAGCAGGGTCCTATGGCTACACCTTC. This sequence encodes CASSQSQAGSYGYTF.

This rearrangement joins TRBV28 to TRBJ2-2; D ambiguous. Germline V gene sequence: CDR1 MDHEN, CDR2 SYDVKM. The CDR3 is 13 residues long. Trimming stripped 6 bases from V and 4 bases from J, with 9 bases between. This CDR3 reads CASRPDFTGELFF. CDR3 sequence (DNA): TGTGCCAGCAGGCCCGACTTCACCGGGGAGCTGTTTTTT.

The chain joins TRBV6-5 to TRBJ2-3, with D hard to call. This CDR3 has 11 amino acids. Germline CDR1 is MNHEY and CDR2 is SVGAGI. V was shortened by 3 bases and J by 5 bases, with 3 bases between the two germline ends. CDR3 region: CASSYLDTQYF. The CDR3 nucleotides read TGTGCCAGCAGTTATCTAGATACGCAGTATTTT.

The chain employs TRBV12-3 or TRBV12-4 and TRBJ1-3; D is unclear. V lost 9 bases to trimming and J lost 2 bases, with 5 bases between them. CDR3 size: 11 residues. CDR3 region: CASTAGNTIYF. In DNA form, the CDR3 reads TGTGCCAGTACAGCTGGAAACACCATATATTTT.

The J gene is TRBJ2-7, the V gene TRBV28, with a weak D call TRBD1 (5 bases). Germline V lookup: CDR1 MDHEN, CDR2 SYDVKM. The CDR3 loop spans 14 amino acids. Deletions cut 7 bases from V and 2 bases from J, with 15 bases between. CDR3 sequence: CASNTPPGPYEQYF. The CDR3 bases are TGTGCCAGCAACACCCCCCCAGGGCCCTACGAGCAGTACTTC.

This chain links TRBV6-5 with TRBJ1-2; TRBD1 is a possible D gene (5 bases). With 11 bases removed from V and 3 bases from J, the gap between germline ends came to 16 bases. CDR3 length equals 13 residues. Germline CDR1 MNHEY, CDR2 SVGAGI. This CDR3 reads CASTGRDDYGYTF. CDR3 DNA: TGTGCCTCCACGGGCAGGGATGACTATGGCTACACCTTC.

The chain couples TRBV7-2 to TRBJ1-2; possibly TRBD1 for D (5 bases). The germline gives CDR1 SGHTA, CDR2 FQGNSA. The CDR3 is made up of 16 amino acids. V lost 5 bases to trimming and J lost 3 bases, with 19 bases between them. The CDR3 coding sequence is TGTGCCAGCAGCCAGGGCCTGCGGGGGGGTCACTATGGCTACACCTTC. This codes for CASSQGLRGGHYGYTF.

The sample holds one count of this clone. The genes are TRBV5-6 and TRBJ2-4, with unresolved D. The germline V gene has CDR1 SGHDT and CDR2 YYEEEE. The CDR3 spans 15 residues. V lost 1 base, J lost 0 bases, and 8 bases lay in between. The CDR3 region has the DNA TGTGCCAGCAGCTTGCGTGCGTTAGCCAAAAACATTCAGTACTTC. Its protein product is CASSLRALAKNIQYF.

The chain recombines TRBV28 with TRBJ2-2, with 11 bases that match TRBD2. Germline loops: CDR1 MDHEN, CDR2 SYDVKM. J was trimmed by 6 bases and V by 5 bases; bases with no gene match: 8. CDR3 length equals 16 residues. The CDR3 region has the DNA TGTGCCAGCAGTAATAGACTAGCGGGACCTCCCGGGGAGCTGTTTTTT. Its protein is CASSNRLAGPPGELFF.

V gene TRBV18 combines with J gene TRBJ2-7; 14 bases map to TRBD2. CDR1 is KGHSH and CDR2 is LQKENI in the germline V gene. This CDR3 has 17 amino acids. The V segment lost 4 bases and the J segment 3 bases; nucleotides outside the gene matches: 8. CDR3 region: CASSQGTSGSEGYEQYF. CDR3 sequence (DNA): TGTGCCAGCTCACAAGGGACTAGCGGGAGTGAGGGCTACGAGCAGTACTTC.

The table lists this clone with a count of one. The CDR3, as DNA: TGTGCCAGCAGCGGCACCGGGACGGAGGGAAACACCATATATTTT. The encoded protein is CASSGTGTEGNTIYF. The chain employs TRBV9 and TRBJ1-3, with D maybe TRBD1 (5 bases). The V end lost 3 bases, the J end lost 4 bases, and 14 bases lay between the germline ends. CDR1 SGDLS and CDR2 YYNGEE come from the germline V gene. The CDR3 has 15 residues.

This chain uses TRBV7-9 with TRBJ1-5; D not resolved. The germline V gene has CDR1 SEHNR and CDR2 FQNEAQ (reference sequence). This CDR3 is built from 13 residues. V was shortened by 5 bases and J by 9 bases, with 14 bases between the two germline ends. CDR3 sequence: CASSASTDTPQHF. CDR3 coding DNA: TGTGCCAGCAGCGCAAGTACCGATACGCCCCAGCATTTT.

This sequence joins TRBV19 and TRBJ1-2; TRBD1 aligns across 11 bases. This CDR3 contains 15 residues. Germline values: CDR1 LNHDA, CDR2 SQIVND (reference sequence). Germline trimming cut 7 bases from V and 5 bases from J; bases unmatched to any gene: 9. In DNA form, the CDR3 reads TGTGCCAGTAACGTGGACAGGGGGCGCCGGTATGGCTACACCTTC. It encodes CASNVDRGRRYGYTF.

The rearrangement uses TRBV19 and TRBJ1-4, with TRBD1 matching 10 bases. Germline V gene data show CDR1 as LNHDA and CDR2 as SQIVND (reference sequence). The junction had 8 bases not matched to a gene; V was cut back by 5 bases and J by 8 bases. CDR3 length: 15 amino acids. The DNA of the CDR3 is TGTGCCAGTAGTGTGACAGGGGGCGTCTCCGAAAAACTGTTTTTT. It translates to CASSVTGGVSEKLFF.

A remark on this clone: The junction departs from germline at one end; a sequencing error may be responsible. The chain links TRBV6-4 to TRBJ2-7; D uncertain. CDR1 and CDR2 from the germline V gene are MRHNA and SNTAGT. The CDR3 extends over 8 amino acids. DNA for the CDR3: TGCGAAACGGGTGAGCAGTACTTC. It is translated as CETGEQYF.

The chain uses TRBV11-2 and TRBJ2-1; D is ambiguous. This CDR3 is built from 14 residues. V was clipped by 1 base and J by 4 bases, with 8 bases between them. Germline CDR1 is SGHAT and CDR2 is FQNNGV. The CDR3: CASSLGTRYNEQFF. The DNA of the CDR3 is TGTGCCAGCAGCTTAGGGACCCGGTACAATGAGCAGTTCTTC. Variable domain in full (rest from reference TRBV11-2 and TRBJ2-1): EAGVAQSPRYKIIEKRQSVAFWCNPISGHATLYWYQQILGQGPKLLIQFQNNGVVDDSQLPKDRFSAERLKGVDSTLKIQPAKLEDSAVYLCASSLGTRYNEQFFGPGTRLTVL.

This clone was observed a single time. The DNA of the CDR3 is TGTGCCAGTAGTCGGGACTCAGGCTCCTACAATGAGCAGTTCTTC. Translated, it gives CASSRDSGSYNEQFF. The chain recombines TRBV19 with TRBJ2-1; the D gene is possibly TRBD2 (6 bases). Germline values: CDR1 LNHDA, CDR2 SQIVND (reference sequence). Trimming left V 5 bases short and J 0 bases short, with 11 bases between. The CDR3 sequence is 15 residues long.

V is TRBV5-4 and J is TRBJ2-5, with TRBD2 matching 16 bases. V lost 4 bases and J lost 4; bases outside the gene matches: 7. Germline CDR1 SGHNT, CDR2 YYREEE (reference sequence). The CDR3 extends over 17 amino acids. The CDR3 loop is CASSQGTSGGAGETQYF. The CDR3 bases are TGTGCCAGCAGCCAAGGGACTAGCGGGGGGGCAGGAGAGACCCAGTACTTC.

This clone was seen a single time. The V gene is TRBV2, the J gene TRBJ1-5, with unresolved D. The CDR3 has 14 residues. The V gene lost 6 bases and the J gene lost 0 bases, with 9 bases spanning the gap. Looked up from germline, CDR1 is SNHLY and CDR2 is FYNNEI. The CDR3 reads CASRLGLSNQPQHF. DNA of the CDR3: TGTGCCAGCAGGTTAGGCCTTAGCAATCAGCCCCAGCATTTT.

The chain combines TRBV18 with TRBJ2-2; 8 bases match TRBD1. CDR3 length: 14 residues. Germline V gene data show CDR1 as KGHSH and CDR2 as LQKENI. The junction had 6 bases not matched to a gene; V was cut back by 5 bases and J by 7 bases. As DNA, the CDR3 is TGTGCCAGCTCATTGGCGACAGGGGACGGGGAGCTGTTTTTT. Amino acid sequence: CASSLATGDGELFF.

The CDR3 region is CASSLGGAPTDTQYF. The CDR3 DNA is TGTGCCAGCAGTTTAGGGGGGGCACCCACAGATACGCAGTATTTT. V usage is TRBV27 and J usage is TRBJ2-3; tentatively, D is TRBD2 (7 bases). V lost 2 bases and J lost 2, with 11 bases in between. From germline, CDR1 is MNHEY and CDR2 SMNVEV (reference sequence). The CDR3 runs to 15 residues.

This clone occurred once. The chain employs TRBV28 and TRBJ2-3; D is possibly TRBD1 (5 bases). Per the germline V gene, CDR1 is MDHEN and CDR2 is SYDVKM. The CDR3 consists of 11 residues. The V gene lost 6 bases and the J gene lost 6 bases, with 7 bases spanning the gap. As DNA, the CDR3 is TGTGCCAGCAGGGGGCAGGATACGCAGTATTTT. It specifies CASRGQDTQYF. Complete variable domain (other parts from reference TRBV28 and TRBJ2-3): DVKVTQSSRYLVKRTGEKVFLECVQDMDHENMFWYRQDPGLGLRLIYFSYDVKMKEKGDIPEGYSVSREKKERFSLILESASTNQTSMYLCASRGQDTQYFGPGTRLTVL.

V and J are TRBV3-1 (or the pseudogene TRBV3-2) and TRBJ1-1; D is unclear. Germline V gene lookup returns CDR1 LGHDT and CDR2 YNNKEL (reference sequence). This CDR3 has 14 amino acids. V was shortened by 3 bases and J by 3 bases, with 11 bases between the two germline ends. CDR3 in DNA: TGTGCCAGCAGCCAGTTAGTTGCCCACACTGAAGCTTTCTTT. As protein: CASSQLVAHTEAFF.

The table lists this clone with a count of one. The chain joins TRBV5-1 to TRBJ2-2; possibly TRBD1 for D (6 bases). Germline loops: CDR1 SGHRS, CDR2 YFSETQ. There are 17 residues in the CDR3. Between the trimmed V and J ends, which lost 1 base and 5 bases, there was a span of 18 bases. The CDR3 loop reads CASSLMPTGSGTGELFF. As DNA, the CDR3 is TGCGCCAGCAGCTTGATGCCCACAGGGTCTGGGACCGGGGAGCTGTTTTTT.

J is TRBJ2-7 and V is TRBV5-1, with 10 nucleotides matching TRBD2. The CDR3 extends over 15 amino acids. V shed 5 bases, J shed 4 bases, and the junction held 9 bases outside the gene matches. Looked up from germline, CDR1 is SGHRS and CDR2 is YFSETQ. The DNA of the CDR3 is TGCGCCAGCAGTGAAGCGGGGGGGCGTTCTTACGAGCAGTACTTC. Amino acids: CASSEAGGRSYEQYF.